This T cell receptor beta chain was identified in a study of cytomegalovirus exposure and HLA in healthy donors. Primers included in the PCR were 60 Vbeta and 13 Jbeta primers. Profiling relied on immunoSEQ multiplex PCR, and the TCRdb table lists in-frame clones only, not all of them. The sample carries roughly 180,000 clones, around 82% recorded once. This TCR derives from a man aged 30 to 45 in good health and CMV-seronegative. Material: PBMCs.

CDR3 in amino acids: CASSPPSTDTQYF. Written as DNA, the CDR3 is TGTGCCAGCAGTCCCCCAAGCACAGATACGCAGTATTTT. This chain joins TRBV6-1 and TRBJ2-3; D unresolved. The V and J ends lost 5 bases and 0 bases respectively, with 6 bases between them. The germline CDR1 and CDR2 sequences are MNHNS and SASEGT. The CDR3 totals 13 residues.